This record concerns one T cell receptor beta chain sequence. Its antigen is not known. V lost 0 bases, J lost 6 bases, and 9 bases lay in between. CDR3 size: 13 residues. Germline CDR1 reads DFQATT; CDR2 reads SNEGSKA (reference sequence). Constant-region reverse primers amplified full-length variable regions, followed by semi-nested Nested Universal Primer A PCR. TCRdb re-called the 5' RACE reads through MiXCR, storing one row per CDR3 protein. In the table there are around 11,000 distinct CDR3 sequences, more than 45% of which are singletons. Study-wide results and limits: Tumor memory CD4+ T cell TCR gene usage clustered with blood and lymph node memory CD4+ cells and lymph node naive CD4+ cells. Tumor-infiltrating Treg TCR alpha and beta sequences overlapped most with tumor naive CD4+ T cells, then blood naive.

Naive CD4+ cells had CD25+ Tregs removed. This clonotype was sampled from a female donor with breast cancer. The sample consisted of tumor-infiltrating naive CD4+ T cells sorted from the breast tumor. Subset: naive CD4+ T cells, CD4+CD45RA+CD25-. The genes are TRBV20-1 and TRBJ2-1; TRBD1 is a possible D gene (5 bases). Written as DNA, the CDR3 is TGCAGTGCTAGAGATTTGCAGGGCAATGAGCAGTTCTTC. As protein: CSARDLQGNEQFF.